These T cell receptor beta chains were read from a single sample in a study of regulatory T cells in long-lasting Graves disease. TCRdb re-derived calls from the multiplex PCR reads in MiXCR, one entry per CDR3 protein. The sample carries around 450,000 distinct CDR3 sequences, about a fifth recorded once. Sequencing used peripheral blood mononuclear cells (PBMCs), obtained when the disease was refractory, from a patient treated with antithyroid drugs. Receptors originate from a female donor with Graves disease. The CDR3 runs from the conserved cysteine through the conserved F or W. Fields, in order: V gene, clone size, J gene, D gene, CDR3 DNA, CDR3 protein. D genes are given only for firm matches. Size values are once, few and many counts, or a class for expanded clones, and some rows have none.

V: TRBV12-3/TRBV12-4; size: many; J: TRBJ1-1; D: TRBD1; DNA: TGTGCCAGCAGCTCAGGGGGCGGCACTGAAGCTTTCTTT; CDR3: CASSSGGGTEAFF
V: TRBV12-3/TRBV12-4; size: many; J: TRBJ2-7; D: -; DNA: TGTGCCAGCAGTTTCGGGCAGACTACCTACGAGCAGTACTTC; CDR3: CASSFGQTTYEQYF
V: TRBV6-1; size: many; J: TRBJ2-2; D: TRBD2; DNA: TGTGCCAGCAATCGATTTAGCGGGAGCGTCACCGGGGAGCTGTTTTTT; CDR3: CASNRFSGSVTGELFF
V: TRBV7-2; size: many; J: TRBJ1-2; D: TRBD1; DNA: TGTGCCAGCACCCACCCGGGACAGGTGGATGGCTACACCTTC; CDR3: CASTHPGQVDGYTF
V: TRBV20-1; size: -; J: TRBJ2-7; D: TRBD1; DNA: TGCAGTGCTTCCCCCGGGACAGGGGGCGCCGAGCAGTACTTC; CDR3: CSASPGTGGAEQYF
V: TRBV11-2; size: few; J: TRBJ2-5; D: TRBD2; DNA: TGTGCCAGCAGCTTAGGAGTGGGGGAGGGAGAGACCCAGTACTTC; CDR3: CASSLGVGEGETQYF
V: TRBV5-6; size: few; J: TRBJ2-7; D: TRBD1; DNA: TGTGCCAGCAGCTTCCGACAGGGGTTCTACGAGCAGTACTTC; CDR3: CASSFRQGFYEQYF
V: TRBV27; size: few; J: TRBJ1-2; D: -; DNA: TGTGCCAGCAGTTTATACCCATCACTGGGGGGTTATGGCTACACCTTC; CDR3: CASSLYPSLGGYGYTF
V: TRBV29-1; size: -; J: TRBJ2-7; D: -; DNA: TGCAGCGCCTCAGACAGGTACGAGCAGTACTTC; CDR3: CSASDRYEQYF
V: TRBV3-1; size: -; J: TRBJ2-3; D: -; DNA: TGTGCCAGCAGCCCCGTGGTAGCAGATACGCAGTATTTT; CDR3: CASSPVVADTQYF
V: TRBV5-1; size: many; J: TRBJ1-1; D: -; DNA: TGTGCCAGCAGCTTAGGCGCGGGGGGCACTGAAGCTTTCTTT; CDR3: CASSLGAGGTEAFF
V: TRBV29-1; size: many; J: TRBJ1-1; D: -; DNA: TGCAGCGTCACAGGGACAACGAACACTGAAGCTTTCTTT; CDR3: CSVTGTTNTEAFF
V: TRBV11-2; size: -; J: TRBJ2-5; D: -; DNA: TGTGCCAGCATCTTAGTAGGGGGAGGAGAGACCCAGTACTTC; CDR3: CASILVGGGETQYF
V: TRBV6-2/TRBV6-3; size: -; J: TRBJ2-7; D: -; DNA: TGTGCCAGCAGTTACGGGGGAAATGACTACGAGCAGTACTTC; CDR3: CASSYGGNDYEQYF
V: TRBV2; size: many; J: TRBJ2-7; D: TRBD1; DNA: TGTGCCATCTCAGGGGGCTACGAGCAGTACTTC; CDR3: CAISGGYEQYF
V: TRBV7-9; size: -; J: TRBJ2-2; D: TRBD1; DNA: TGTGCCAGCAGCTTTCCGGGACAGGGGAACACCGGGGAGCTGTTTTTT; CDR3: CASSFPGQGNTGELFF
V: TRBV28; size: many; J: TRBJ2-7; D: -; DNA: TGTGCCAGCAGTTCCCGGGACTCCGGAGGGCACGAGCAGTACTTC; CDR3: CASSSRDSGGHEQYF
V: TRBV19; size: few; J: TRBJ2-6; D: -; DNA: TGTGCCAGTACAGAGAGCTCTGGGGCCAACGTCCTGACTTTC; CDR3: CASTESSGANVLTF
V: TRBV28; size: many; J: TRBJ2-7; D: TRBD1; DNA: TGTGCCAGCAGTCCCAACAGGGGATACGAGCAGTACTTC; CDR3: CASSPNRGYEQYF
V: TRBV28; size: many; J: TRBJ1-1; D: -; DNA: TGTGCCAGCAGAACTAATGGACAGAGTGAAGCTTTCTTT; CDR3: CASRTNGQSEAFF
V: TRBV27; size: -; J: TRBJ2-1; D: -; DNA: TGTGCCAGCGGTTTGTCCAATGAGCAGTTCTTC; CDR3: CASGLSNEQFF
V: TRBV28; size: -; J: TRBJ1-4; D: -; DNA: TGTGCCAGCAGCTTACAAACACCTCAAGATGAAAAACTGTTTTTT; CDR3: CASSLQTPQDEKLFF
V: TRBV29-1; size: few; J: TRBJ2-7; D: TRBD2; DNA: TGCAGCGTTGAAATAGCGGGTCTCTCCTACGAGCAGTACTTC; CDR3: CSVEIAGLSYEQYF
V: TRBV6-2/TRBV6-3; size: few; J: TRBJ2-5; D: -; DNA: TGTGCCAGCAGTTACATGGGGGCCCAGAAAGGAGAGACCCAGTACTTC; CDR3: CASSYMGAQKGETQYF
V: TRBV28; size: -; J: TRBJ2-1; D: TRBD2; DNA: TGTGCCAGCAGTTTTTGGCGGGAGGGCGAGCAGTTCTTC; CDR3: CASSFWREGEQFF
V: TRBV4-1; size: once; J: TRBJ2-7; D: -; DNA: TGCGCCAGCAGCCAAGTAGGTCTAGCAGACTACGAGCAGTACTTC; CDR3: CASSQVGLADYEQYF
V: TRBV13; size: few; J: TRBJ1-2; D: -; DNA: TGTGCCAGCAGCTTATGGGCAGGGGACTATGGCTACACCTTC; CDR3: CASSLWAGDYGYTF
V: TRBV20-1; size: -; J: TRBJ2-5; D: TRBD1; DNA: TGCAGTGCTAGCTTTGGACAGGGGGCGAGAGACCCCCAGTACTTC; CDR3: CSASFGQGARDPQYF
V: TRBV2; size: -; J: TRBJ1-1; D: -; DNA: TGTGCCAGCAGTGACCCCCGGGGGGGGGTGAACACTGAAGCTTTCTTT; CDR3: CASSDPRGGVNTEAFF